This TCR beta chain was identified during a study of T cell responses to AZD1222 COVID-19 vaccine. Findings and caveats of the study: Females outnumbered males among donors, who were mostly white British; clonal diversity was possibly underestimated.

CDR3 length: 12 residues. With respect to this clone: Its antigen remains unidentified.

The method was immunoSEQ multiplex PCR; TCRdb's version includes in-frame clones alone and lacks a portion of them. The sample carries about 110,000 clones, 81% recorded once. The chain joins TRBV21-1 to TRBJ1-5. TRBV21-1 is a known pseudogene. The receptor was isolated from an adult in good health. Specimen: peripheral blood, collected on day 0 of AZD1222 vaccination. The CDR3 here is CASSKVDQPQHF. As DNA, the CDR3 is TGTGCCAGCAGCAAAGTAGACCAGCCCCAGCATTTT.